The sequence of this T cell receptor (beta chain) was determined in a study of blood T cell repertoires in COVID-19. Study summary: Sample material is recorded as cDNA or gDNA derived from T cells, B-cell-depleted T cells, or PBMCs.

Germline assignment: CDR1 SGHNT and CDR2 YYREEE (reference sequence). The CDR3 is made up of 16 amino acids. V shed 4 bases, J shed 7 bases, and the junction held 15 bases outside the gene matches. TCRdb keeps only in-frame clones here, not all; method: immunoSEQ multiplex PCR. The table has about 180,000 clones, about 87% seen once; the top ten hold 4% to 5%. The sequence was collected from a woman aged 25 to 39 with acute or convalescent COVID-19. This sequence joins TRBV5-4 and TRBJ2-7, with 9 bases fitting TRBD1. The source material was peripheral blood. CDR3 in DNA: TGTGCCAGCAGCGAGTCGCCGGGACAGGGAACAGGTGAGCAGTACTTC. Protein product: CASSESPGQGTGEQYF.